These 15 T cell receptor beta chains came from one sample sequenced in a study of T-cell reconstitution after alpha-beta-depleted transplantation in children. Findings and limits, study-wide: It was newly produced T cells that mostly accounted for T-cell counts and diversity one year after transplant.

Unique molecular identifiers tagged the TCRbeta library. Each CDR3 protein gets one entry after TCRdb re-called the PCR reads with MiXCR. The sample has around 270,000 distinct CDR3 sequences, roughly 7.8% seen once. Which antigens these TCRs recognize remains unknown. The specimen comprised peripheral blood, sampled 360 days after TCRalphabeta/CD19-depleted stem cell transplant. The receptor source for this set is a female patient aged 2-15 years who had a stem cell transplant for Fanconi anemia, so the T cells may come from the graft donor.

This clonotype was counted only a few times. The chain links TRBV7-2 to TRBJ2-5; possible D gene TRBD2, 5 bases. V lost 5 bases and J 7 bases, leaving 14 bases between the germline ends. This CDR3 has 13 residues. The germline CDR1 and CDR2 sequences are SGHTA and FQGNSA. This CDR3 reads CASSLGSRGTQYF. DNA for the CDR3: TGTGCCAGCAGCCTCGGGTCTCGGGGGACCCAGTACTTC.

There are many counts of this clonotype. This chain connects TRBV18 to TRBJ1-4, with 9 bases lining up with TRBD1. The J segment lost 8 bases and the V segment lost 3 bases, leaving 4 bases of the junction unmatched. This CDR3 comprises 14 residues. Germline CDR1 KGHSH, CDR2 LQKENI. This chain's CDR3 is CASSPTGGREKLFF. The CDR3, as DNA: TGTGCCAGCTCACCGACAGGGGGAAGAGAAAAACTGTTTTTT.

This clonotype has at least ten counts. The V and J genes are TRBV9 and TRBJ2-1; D is ambiguous. Trimming took off 9 bases at V and 0 bases at J, with 22 bases between the two ends. The CDR3 sequence is 17 residues long. Germline V CDR1 and CDR2: SGDLS, YYNGEE. The CDR3 coding sequence is TGTGCCAAGCGCGCCGACCCGGAGTGGAGCTCCTACAATGAGCAGTTCTTC. Translated: CAKRADPEWSSYNEQFF.

This clonotype was seen only a few times. The chain has TRBV6-5 and TRBJ1-6; D may be TRBD1 (6 bases). Germline loops: CDR1 MNHEY, CDR2 SVGAGI. The CDR3 contains 14 residues. V was shortened by 6 bases and J by 6 bases, with 12 bases between the two germline ends. The CDR3 here is CASRGTSSNSPLHF. The CDR3 region has the DNA TGTGCCAGCAGAGGGACATCGAGTAATTCACCCCTCCACTTT.

The chain joins TRBV5-5 to TRBJ1-6; D is uncertain. Germline V gene sequence: CDR1 SGHKS, CDR2 YYEKEE (reference sequence). Trimming stripped 0 bases from V and 5 bases from J, with 6 bases between. CDR3 length equals 14 residues. In DNA, the CDR3 is TGTGCCAGCAGCTTGGACAAGGATAATTCACCCCTCCACTTT. Encoded protein: CASSLDKDNSPLHF. Based on the CDR3 plus reference TRBV5-5 and TRBJ1-6, the full variable domain is DAGVTQSPTHLIKTRGQQVTLRCSPISGHKSVSWYQQVLGQGPQFIFQYYEKEERGRGNFPDRFSARQFPNYSSELNVNALLLGDSALYLCASSLDKDNSPLHFGNGTRLTVT.

This rearrangement joins TRBV4-1 to TRBJ2-7; D uncertain. V was trimmed by 1 base and J by 3 bases, leaving 10 bases between them. The CDR3 loop spans 14 amino acids. Germline loops: CDR1 MGHRA, CDR2 YSYEKL. CDR3 in amino acids: CASSQAPVIYEQYF. In DNA, the CDR3 is TGCGCCAGCAGCCAAGCGCCTGTGATCTACGAGCAGTACTTC.

This clonotype was recorded many times. This chain uses TRBV20-1 with TRBJ2-2; D gene uncertain. V was pared by 2 bases and J by 1 base, with 5 bases between. This CDR3 spans 13 amino acids. The V gene's germline CDR1 is DFQATT and CDR2 SNEGSKA (reference sequence). This CDR3 is CSARLGNTGELFF. CDR3 sequence (DNA): TGCAGTGCTAGACTAGGGAACACCGGGGAGCTGTTTTTT.

This clonotype has at least ten counts. The chain is built from TRBV20-1 and TRBJ1-2; 8 bases are a match to TRBD1. Germline V gives CDR1 DFQATT, CDR2 SNEGSKA (reference sequence). The CDR3 consists of 15 residues. V shed 3 bases, J shed 7 bases, and the junction held 13 bases outside the gene matches. CDR3 coding DNA: TGCAGTGCTAGTATTATGGGGGACAGGTCGGTTGGCTACACCTTC. Translation: CSASIMGDRSVGYTF.

The table lists this clonotype with a few counts. The chain links TRBV19 to TRBJ2-3; the D gene is possibly TRBD2 (6 bases). Between the trimmed V and J ends, which lost 0 bases and 6 bases, there was a span of 10 bases. The germline V gene encodes CDR1 LNHDA and CDR2 SQIVND (reference sequence). CDR3 length equals 14 residues. The CDR3 bases are TGTGCCAGTAGTATAGAGGAGGGTTCGGATACGCAGTATTTT. Translating gives CASSIEEGSDTQYF.

This clonotype was counted a few times. The V and J genes are TRBV5-1 and TRBJ1-2, with D possibly TRBD1 on 6 matching bases. Germline-derived CDR1 and CDR2 are SGHRS and YFSETQ. V lost 4 bases and J lost 2, with 21 bases in between. CDR3 size: 17 residues. In DNA, the CDR3 is TGCGCCAGCAGCATCCATACAACAGGGAGGGTCAACTATGGCTACACCTTC. Translating it yields CASSIHTTGRVNYGYTF.

This clonotype appeared many times. V and J are TRBV6-1 and TRBJ2-4, with a tentative D call TRBD1 (6 bases). CDR3 length: 15 residues. Germline lookup yields CDR1 MNHNS and CDR2 SASEGT. V was cut by 6 bases and J by 6 bases, with 18 bases left in between. CDR3 loop: CASSTAQGLPNIQYF. CDR3 DNA: TGTGCCAGCAGCACGGCACAGGGCTTGCCAAACATTCAGTACTTC.

The chain couples TRBV20-1 to TRBJ1-1, with 7 bases identical to TRBD1. Germline V lookup: CDR1 DFQATT, CDR2 SNEGSKA (reference sequence). The junction had 7 bases not matched to a gene; V was cut back by 5 bases and J by 7 bases. The CDR3 has 12 residues. As DNA, the CDR3 is TGCAGTGCTCCGACAGGGCCGATTGAAGCTTTCTTT. It specifies CSAPTGPIEAFF.

In this sample, this clonotype turned up a few times. The genes are TRBV12-3 or TRBV12-4 and TRBJ2-3; tentatively, D is TRBD1 or TRBD2 (5 bases each). Between the trimmed V and J ends, which lost 4 bases and 4 bases, there was a span of 21 bases. The CDR3 is 17 residues long. The CDR3: CASSWGPGRPRADTQYF. CDR3 nucleotides: TGTGCCAGCAGTTGGGGACCGGGACGGCCCAGGGCAGATACGCAGTATTTT.

This clonotype has ten or more counts. The CDR3 region is CASSYPDRGAVNNEQFF. For the CDR3, the DNA is TGTGCCAGCAGTTACCCGGACAGGGGGGCGGTAAACAATGAGCAGTTCTTC. V is TRBV6-2 or TRBV6-3 and J is TRBJ2-1; 10 positions match TRBD1. This CDR3 region has 17 residues. The V segment lost 2 bases and the J segment 5 bases; nucleotides outside the gene matches: 9. Germline CDR1 and CDR2: MNHEY and SVGEGT.

Only a few counts were recorded for this clonotype. The CDR3 sequence is CRSGTANTEAFF. Written as DNA, the CDR3 is TGCCGTTCCGGGACAGCGAACACTGAAGCTTTCTTT. The chain has TRBV20-1 and TRBJ1-1; 7 bases fit TRBD1. CDR1 DFQATT and CDR2 SNEGSKA come from the germline V gene (reference sequence). The CDR3 totals 12 residues.